These 19 T cell receptor beta chains came from one sample sequenced in a study of blood T cell repertoires in COVID-19. Clones were read by immunoSEQ multiplex PCR, and TCRdb kept only the in-frame ones, dropping some. The table shows roughly 230,000 clones, with 65% to 90% occurring only once. Sequencing input: peripheral blood. These receptors were taken from a man aged 45-60 years with COVID-19, enrolled during active disease.

The chain joins TRBV11-2 to TRBJ2-6; TRBD1 agrees at 8 bases. V was pared by 6 bases and J by 4 bases, with 11 bases of the junction left unmatched. From germline, CDR1 is SGHAT and CDR2 FQNNGV. The CDR3 runs to 17 residues. The CDR3 DNA reads as TGTGCCAGCAGATCTCCGGGACAGGCCCTCGGGGCCAACGTCCTGACTTTC. This sequence encodes CASRSPGQALGANVLTF.

The chain recombines TRBV6-1 with TRBJ2-7, with D maybe TRBD2 (5 bases). Germline V gene sequence: CDR1 MNHNS, CDR2 SASEGT. This CDR3 spans 14 amino acids. Trimming shortened V by 1 base and J by 0 bases, and 7 bases separated the two germline ends. The CDR3 nucleotides read TGTGCCAGCAGTGAAGGCGGGTTCTCCTACGAGCAGTACTTC. It codes for CASSEGGFSYEQYF.

The genes are TRBV27 and TRBJ1-2; 10 bases line up with TRBD1. Per germline, CDR1 MNHEY and CDR2 SMNVEV (reference sequence). The CDR3 loop spans 15 amino acids. J was trimmed by 7 bases and V by 7 bases; bases with no gene match: 12. The chain's CDR3 is CASTPAVRDRGGYTF. CDR3 nucleotides: TGTGCCAGCACGCCTGCCGTCCGGGACAGGGGTGGCTACACCTTC.

The V gene is TRBV7-2, the J gene TRBJ2-2, with 9 bases that match TRBD2. Germline CDR1 reads SGHTA; CDR2 reads FQGNSA. Trimming cost V 3 bases and J 2 bases; bases outside gene matches: 10. This CDR3 spans 18 amino acids. The CDR3 is CASSFPQERGANTGELFF. DNA for the CDR3: TGTGCCAGCAGCTTCCCCCAAGAGCGGGGGGCAAACACCGGGGAGCTGTTTTTT.

The chain is built from TRBV19 and TRBJ2-5, with D uncertain. CDR3 length: 13 residues. Per germline, CDR1 LNHDA and CDR2 SQIVND (reference sequence). V lost 5 bases and J 1 base, leaving 8 bases between the germline ends. The CDR3 DNA is TGTGCCAGTAGTTTACAAATCCAAGAGACCCAGTACTTC. This sequence encodes CASSLQIQETQYF.

This clone has only a few counts. CDR3 nucleotides: TGTGCCAGCAGCCAAGATCTAATTTACTATAATAGTGAAAAACTGTTTTTT. Translation gives CASSQDLIYYNSEKLFF. V is TRBV4-2 and J is TRBJ1-4; D ambiguous. The length of the CDR3 is 17 residues. CDR1 is LGHNA and CDR2 is YNFKEQ in the germline V gene. Trimming pared 0 bases from V and 7 bases from J, leaving 18 bases between.

The V gene is TRBV5-4, the J gene TRBJ2-2, with TRBD1 identical over 11 bases. Germline V gene data show CDR1 as SGHNT and CDR2 as YYREEE (reference sequence). The CDR3 is 16 residues long. With V trimmed by 4 bases and J by 4 bases, 6 bases remained unmatched. CDR3 nucleotides: TGTGCCAGCAGCCCGGACAGGGGGCCAGTCACCGGGGAGCTGTTTTTT. This encodes CASSPDRGPVTGELFF.

There are a few counts of this clone. The genes are TRBV7-2 and TRBJ2-3; D is uncertain. The CDR3 extends over 13 amino acids. V shed 3 bases and J shed 5 bases, with 9 bases lying between them. Germline CDR1 reads SGHTA; CDR2 reads FQGNSA. In DNA, the CDR3 is TGTGCCAGCAGCTTCGTGCCCGGAGATACGCAGTATTTT. It yields the protein CASSFVPGDTQYF.

CDR3 nucleotide sequence: TGTGCCAGCAGCCCGGGACTAGCGGGGTCCTACGAGCAGTACTTC. Its protein is CASSPGLAGSYEQYF. The V gene is TRBV2, the J gene TRBJ2-7; 13 nucleotides line up with TRBD2. The CDR3 is 15 residues long. J gave up 1 base and V 6 bases, and 3 bases lay outside the gene matches. Germline CDR1 SNHLY, CDR2 FYNNEI.

The J gene is TRBJ2-7, the V gene TRBV30; D not certain. The V end lost 2 bases, the J end lost 0 bases, and 5 bases lay between the germline ends. Per germline, CDR1 GTSNPN and CDR2 SVGIG (reference sequence). The CDR3 consists of 12 residues. The CDR3 sequence is CAWSPGSYEQYF. DNA of the CDR3: TGTGCCTGGAGTCCGGGCTCCTACGAGCAGTACTTC.

V gene TRBV19 combines with J gene TRBJ2-3, with 10 bases aligning to TRBD2. J was trimmed by 3 bases and V by 5 bases; bases with no gene match: 11. The CDR3 length is 17 residues. The germline V gene encodes CDR1 LNHDA and CDR2 SQIVND (reference sequence). CDR3 region: CASSARYSGGNTDTQYF. The CDR3 bases are TGTGCCAGTAGTGCACGATATAGCGGGGGGAATACAGATACGCAGTATTTT.

The V call is TRBV3-1 (or the pseudogene TRBV3-2), the J call TRBJ2-2; the D is unclear. This CDR3 is built from 15 residues. The germline V and J ends were trimmed by 1 base and 4 bases, with 10 bases remaining between them. Germline V CDR1 and CDR2: LGHDT, YNNKEL (reference sequence). The CDR3 DNA sequence: TGTGCCAGCAGCCAAGTACTCCTAATCACCGGGGAGCTGTTTTTT. It encodes CASSQVLLITGELFF.

The chain recombines TRBV5-1 with TRBJ2-2; 9 positions match TRBD1. V lost 4 bases to trimming and J lost 7 bases; unmatched junction nucleotides: 8. CDR1 is SGHRS, CDR2 YFSETQ, per germline. The CDR3 is made up of 15 amino acids. The CDR3 reads CASSRDRVGVGELFF. The CDR3 DNA reads as TGCGCCAGCAGCCGGGACAGGGTTGGGGTCGGGGAGCTGTTTTTT.

This clone has just one count. The CDR3 nucleotides are TGTGCCAGCAGCCCCTTTCGGGATGGCTACACCTTC. This sequence encodes CASSPFRDGYTF. The chain links TRBV11-2 to TRBJ1-2; D is unresolved. CDR1 SGHAT and CDR2 FQNNGV come from the germline V gene. Between the trimmed V and J ends, which lost 5 bases and 6 bases, there was a span of 10 bases. CDR3 size: 12 residues.

J is TRBJ2-7 and V is TRBV2, with 8 bases matching TRBD1. The CDR3 length is 14 residues. The germline gives CDR1 SNHLY, CDR2 FYNNEI. V shed 6 bases, J shed 0 bases, and the junction held 4 bases outside the gene matches. Here the CDR3 reads CASRGDRHSYEQYF. In DNA, the CDR3 is TGTGCCAGCAGAGGGGACAGGCACTCCTACGAGCAGTACTTC.

This clone has just one count. This rearrangement joins TRBV5-6 to TRBJ2-7; a possible D gene is TRBD2 (6 bases). The CDR3 length is 15 residues. The V gene lost 5 bases and the J gene lost 2 bases, with 17 bases spanning the gap. Germline V gene sequence: CDR1 SGHDT, CDR2 YYEEEE. As DNA, the CDR3 is TGTGCCAGCAGTTTTCAGCCGGGACTTGCCTACGAGCAGTACTTC. Amino acids: CASSFQPGLAYEQYF.

The J gene is TRBJ1-2, the V gene TRBV6-5; a weak D match, TRBD1 (5 bases). Trimming took 6 bases from V and 1 from J, leaving 15 bases between them. CDR3 length: 15 amino acids. CDR1 is MNHEY, CDR2 SVGAGI, per germline. CDR3 DNA: TGTGCCAGCAGCCCCGGTGGGGGGAATAACTATGGCTACACCTTC. As protein: CASSPGGGNNYGYTF.

This clone appeared once. The CDR3 loop reads CASSLYRAGELFF. CDR3 sequence (DNA): TGTGCCAGCAGTTTATACAGGGCCGGGGAGCTGTTTTTT. The genes are TRBV27 and TRBJ2-2; tentatively, D is TRBD1 (6 bases). The V gene lost 1 base and the J gene lost 6 bases, with 6 bases spanning the gap. The germline V gene has CDR1 MNHEY and CDR2 SMNVEV (reference sequence). CDR3 size: 13 residues.

The chain combines TRBV5-1 with TRBJ1-3; TRBD1 might be the D (6 bases). The CDR3 contains 17 residues. V was trimmed by 0 bases and J by 4 bases, leaving 17 bases between them. Germline loops: CDR1 SGHRS, CDR2 YFSETQ. For the CDR3, the DNA is TGCGCCAGCAGCTTGGGTTTGCGGGGGGCGGACGGAAACACCATATATTTT. Translation gives CASSLGLRGADGNTIYF.